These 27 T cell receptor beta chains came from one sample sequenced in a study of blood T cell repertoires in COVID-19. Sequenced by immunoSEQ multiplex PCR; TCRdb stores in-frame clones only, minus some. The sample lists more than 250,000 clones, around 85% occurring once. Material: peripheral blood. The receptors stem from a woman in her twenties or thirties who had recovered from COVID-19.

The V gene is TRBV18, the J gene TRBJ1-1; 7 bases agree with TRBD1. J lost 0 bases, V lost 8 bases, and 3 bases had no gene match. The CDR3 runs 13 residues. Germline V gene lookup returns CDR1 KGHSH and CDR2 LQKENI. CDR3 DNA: TGTGCCAGCCGAGGGGGCATGAACACTGAAGCTTTCTTT. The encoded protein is CASRGGMNTEAFF.

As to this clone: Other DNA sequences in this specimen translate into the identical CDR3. CDR3 residues: CASSPGLAGSTDTQYF. The CDR3 nucleotides are TGTGCCAGCTCACCGGGACTAGCGGGAAGCACAGATACGCAGTATTTT. This chain uses TRBV18 with TRBJ2-3, with 13 nucleotides matching TRBD2. Germline assignment: CDR1 KGHSH and CDR2 LQKENI. V was clipped by 3 bases and J by 0 bases; unmatched bases: 0. This CDR3 region has 16 residues.

The CDR3 sequence: CASSKVSGDEQFF. The CDR3 DNA sequence: TGTGCCAGCAGCAAAGTCTCAGGGGATGAGCAGTTCTTC. The chain combines TRBV21-1 with TRBJ2-1; the listed D gene, TRBD1, was not tested against the DNA. TRBV21-1 is shown as a pseudogene. CDR3 length: 13 amino acids.

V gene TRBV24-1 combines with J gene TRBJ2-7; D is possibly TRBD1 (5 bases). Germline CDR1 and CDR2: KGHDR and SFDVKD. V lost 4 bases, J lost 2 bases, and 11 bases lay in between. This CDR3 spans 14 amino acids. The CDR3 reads CATSDYRTPYEQYF. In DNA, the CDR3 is TGTGCCACCAGTGACTACAGGACCCCCTACGAGCAGTACTTC.

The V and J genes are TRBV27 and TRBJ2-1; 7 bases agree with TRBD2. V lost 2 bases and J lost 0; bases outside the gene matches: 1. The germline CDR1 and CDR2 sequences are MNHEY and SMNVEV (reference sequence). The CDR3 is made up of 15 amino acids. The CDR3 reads CASSLGRVSYNEQFF. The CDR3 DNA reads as TGTGCCAGCAGTTTAGGGAGGGTCTCCTACAATGAGCAGTTCTTC.

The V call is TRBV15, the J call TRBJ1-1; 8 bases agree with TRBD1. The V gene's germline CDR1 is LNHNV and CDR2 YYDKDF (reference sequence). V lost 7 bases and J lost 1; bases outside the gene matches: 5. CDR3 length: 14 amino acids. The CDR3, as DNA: TGTGCCACCACGCGGGACAGGACGAACACTGAAGCTTTCTTT. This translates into CATTRDRTNTEAFF.

The DNA for the CDR3 is TGTGCCAGCAGCTTAGTCAGGGGGCTAACTGAAGCTTTCTTT. It specifies CASSLVRGLTEAFF. The chain links TRBV7-8 to TRBJ1-1, with TRBD1 matching 8 bases. This CDR3 spans 14 amino acids. Germline CDR1 and CDR2: SGHVS and FQNEAQ. Germline trimming cut 1 base from V and 5 bases from J; bases unmatched to any gene: 3.

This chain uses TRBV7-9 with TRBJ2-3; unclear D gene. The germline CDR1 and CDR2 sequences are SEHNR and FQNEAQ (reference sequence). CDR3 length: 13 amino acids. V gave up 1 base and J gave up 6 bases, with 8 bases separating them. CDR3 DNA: TGTGCCAGCAGCTTAGTTTTTGAGGATACGCAGTATTTT. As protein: CASSLVFEDTQYF. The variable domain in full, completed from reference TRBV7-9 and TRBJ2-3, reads DTGVSQNPRHKITKRGQNVTFRCDPISEHNRLYWYRQTLGQGPEFLTYFQNEAQLEKSRLLSDRFSAERPKGSFSTLEIQRTEQGDSAMYLCASSLVFEDTQYFGPGTRLTVL.

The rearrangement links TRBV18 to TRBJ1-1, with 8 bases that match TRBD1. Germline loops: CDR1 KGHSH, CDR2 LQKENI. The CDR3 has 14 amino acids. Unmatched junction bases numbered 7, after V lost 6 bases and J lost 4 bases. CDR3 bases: TGTGCCAGCTCTCCGGGACAGGAGGTCACTGAAGCTTTCTTT. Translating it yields CASSPGQEVTEAFF.

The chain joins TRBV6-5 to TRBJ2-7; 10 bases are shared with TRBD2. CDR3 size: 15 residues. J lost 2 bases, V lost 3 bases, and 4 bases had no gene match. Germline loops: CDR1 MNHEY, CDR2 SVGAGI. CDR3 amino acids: CASSYTSGDPYEQYF. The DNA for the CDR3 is TGTGCCAGCAGTTATACTAGCGGGGACCCCTACGAGCAGTACTTC.

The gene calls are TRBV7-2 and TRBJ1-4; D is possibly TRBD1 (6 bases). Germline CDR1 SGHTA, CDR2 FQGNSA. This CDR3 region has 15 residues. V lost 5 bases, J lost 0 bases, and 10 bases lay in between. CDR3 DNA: TGTGCCAGCAGCCTCGGACAGACAACTAATGAAAAACTGTTTTTT. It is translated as CASSLGQTTNEKLFF.

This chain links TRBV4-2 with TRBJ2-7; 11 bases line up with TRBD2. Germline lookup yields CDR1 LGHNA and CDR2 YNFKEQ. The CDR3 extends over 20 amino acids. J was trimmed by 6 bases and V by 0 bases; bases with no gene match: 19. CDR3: CASSQDIHEVAGGPRSEQYF. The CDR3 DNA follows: TGTGCCAGCAGCCAAGATATACATGAGGTAGCGGGGGGGCCAAGGAGCGAGCAGTACTTC.

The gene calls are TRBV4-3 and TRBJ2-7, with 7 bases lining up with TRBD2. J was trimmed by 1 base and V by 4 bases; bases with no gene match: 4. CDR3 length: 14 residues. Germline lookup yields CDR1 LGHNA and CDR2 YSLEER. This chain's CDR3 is CASSPGLESYEQYF. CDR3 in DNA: TGCGCCAGCAGCCCTGGACTAGAATCCTACGAGCAGTACTTC.

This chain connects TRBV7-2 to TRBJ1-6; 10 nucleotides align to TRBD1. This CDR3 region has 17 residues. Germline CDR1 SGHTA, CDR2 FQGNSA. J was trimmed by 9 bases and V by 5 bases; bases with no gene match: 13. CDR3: CASSHLKDRGFGSPLHF. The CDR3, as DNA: TGTGCCAGCAGCCACCTGAAGGACAGGGGGTTTGGTTCACCCCTCCACTTT. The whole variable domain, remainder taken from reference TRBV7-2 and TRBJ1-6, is GAGVSQSPSNKVTEKGKDVELRCDPISGHTALYWYRQSLGQGLEFLIYFQGNSAPDKSGLPSDRFSAERTGGSVSTLTIQRTQQEDSAVYLCASSHLKDRGFGSPLHFGNGTRLTVT.

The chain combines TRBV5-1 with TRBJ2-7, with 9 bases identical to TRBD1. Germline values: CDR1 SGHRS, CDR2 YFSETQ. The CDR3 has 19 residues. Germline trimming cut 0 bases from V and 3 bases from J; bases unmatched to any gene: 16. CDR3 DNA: TGCGCCAGCAGCTTGGCTGTGACGGGTGGACGGGACAGGGTCTACGAGCAGTACTTC. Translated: CASSLAVTGGRDRVYEQYF.

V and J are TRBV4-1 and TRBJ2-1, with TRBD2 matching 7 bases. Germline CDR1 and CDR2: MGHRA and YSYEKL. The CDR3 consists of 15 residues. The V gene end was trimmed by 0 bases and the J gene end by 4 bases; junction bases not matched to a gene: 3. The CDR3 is CASSQDPSGYNEQFF. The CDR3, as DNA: TGCGCCAGCAGCCAAGATCCTAGCGGATACAATGAGCAGTTCTTC.

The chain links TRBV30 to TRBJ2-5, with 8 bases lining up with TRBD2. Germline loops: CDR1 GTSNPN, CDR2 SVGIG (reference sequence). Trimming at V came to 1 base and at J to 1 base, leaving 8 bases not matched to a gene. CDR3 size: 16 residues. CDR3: CAWSGVSGDLQETQYF. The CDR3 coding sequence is TGTGCCTGGAGTGGAGTTAGCGGGGACCTCCAAGAGACCCAGTACTTC.

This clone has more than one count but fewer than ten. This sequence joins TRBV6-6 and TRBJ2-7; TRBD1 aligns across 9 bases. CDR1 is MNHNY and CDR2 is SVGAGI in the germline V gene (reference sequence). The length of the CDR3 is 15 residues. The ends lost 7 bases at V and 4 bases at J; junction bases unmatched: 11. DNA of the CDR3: TGTGCCAGCACCCTTACCGGGACAGGGCCGTACGAGCAGTACTTC. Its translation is CASTLTGTGPYEQYF.

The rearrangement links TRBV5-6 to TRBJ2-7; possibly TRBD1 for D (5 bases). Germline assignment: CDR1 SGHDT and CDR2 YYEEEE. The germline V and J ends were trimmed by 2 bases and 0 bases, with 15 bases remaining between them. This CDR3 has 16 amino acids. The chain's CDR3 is CASSLEQGVSSYEQYF. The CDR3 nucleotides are TGTGCCAGCAGCTTAGAGCAGGGTGTTAGCTCCTACGAGCAGTACTTC.

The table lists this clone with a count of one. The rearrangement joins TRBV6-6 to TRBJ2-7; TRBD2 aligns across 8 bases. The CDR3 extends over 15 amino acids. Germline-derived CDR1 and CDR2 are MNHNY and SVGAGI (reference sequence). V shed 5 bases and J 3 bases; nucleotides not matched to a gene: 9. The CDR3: CASSITGGDIYEQYF. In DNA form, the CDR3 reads TGTGCCAGCAGTATAACGGGGGGGGACATCTACGAGCAGTACTTC.

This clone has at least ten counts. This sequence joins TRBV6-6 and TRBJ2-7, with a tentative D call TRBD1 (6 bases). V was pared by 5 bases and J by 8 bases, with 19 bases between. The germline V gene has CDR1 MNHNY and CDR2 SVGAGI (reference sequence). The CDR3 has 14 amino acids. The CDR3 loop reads CASSAGTSTPQQYF. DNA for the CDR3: TGTGCCAGCAGTGCCGGGACATCCACTCCACAGCAGTACTTC.

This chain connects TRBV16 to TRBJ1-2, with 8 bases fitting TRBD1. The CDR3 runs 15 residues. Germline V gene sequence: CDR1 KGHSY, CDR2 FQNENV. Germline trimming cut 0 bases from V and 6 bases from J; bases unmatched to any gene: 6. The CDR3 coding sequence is TGTGCCAGCAGCCAATCGCGTGGACAGGGCCATGGCTACACCTTC. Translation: CASSQSRGQGHGYTF.

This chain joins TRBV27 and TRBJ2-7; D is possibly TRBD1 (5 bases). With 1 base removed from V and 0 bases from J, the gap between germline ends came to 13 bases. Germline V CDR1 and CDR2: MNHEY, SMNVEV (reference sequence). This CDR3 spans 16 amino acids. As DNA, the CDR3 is TGTGCCAGCAGTTTATACTTGTCGACAGTCTCCTACGAGCAGTACTTC. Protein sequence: CASSLYLSTVSYEQYF.

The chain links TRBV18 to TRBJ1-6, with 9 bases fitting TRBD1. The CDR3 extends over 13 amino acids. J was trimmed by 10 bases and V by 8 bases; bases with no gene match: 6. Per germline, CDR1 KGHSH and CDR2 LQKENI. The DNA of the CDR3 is TGTGCCAGCCGAGACAGGGGGGGCTCACCCCTCCACTTT. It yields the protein CASRDRGGSPLHF.

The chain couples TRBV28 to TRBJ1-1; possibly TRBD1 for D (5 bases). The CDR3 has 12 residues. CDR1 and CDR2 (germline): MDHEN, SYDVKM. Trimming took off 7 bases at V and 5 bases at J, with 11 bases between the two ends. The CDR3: CASTQGKTEAFF. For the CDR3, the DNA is TGTGCCAGCACCCAGGGAAAGACTGAAGCTTTCTTT.

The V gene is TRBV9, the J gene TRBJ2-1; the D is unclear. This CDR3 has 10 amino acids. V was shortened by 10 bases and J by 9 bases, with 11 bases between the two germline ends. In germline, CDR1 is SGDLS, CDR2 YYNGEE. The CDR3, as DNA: TGTGCCTCTCATGGCTGTGAGCAGTTCTTC. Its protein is CASHGCEQFF.

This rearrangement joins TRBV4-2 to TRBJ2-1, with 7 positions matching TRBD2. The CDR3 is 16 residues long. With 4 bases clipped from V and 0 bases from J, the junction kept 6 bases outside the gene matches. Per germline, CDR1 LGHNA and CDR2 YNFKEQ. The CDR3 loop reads CASSLGEGHSYNEQFF. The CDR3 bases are TGTGCCAGCAGCCTGGGGGAGGGCCACTCCTACAATGAGCAGTTCTTC.